The TCR beta chain described here comes from a study of monozygotic twins with inflammatory bowel disease. TCRdb reprocessed the 5' RACE reads and keeps a single row for each CDR3 protein, giving no DNA. This specimen shows over 200,000 distinct CDR3 sequences; the ten leading clones hold approximately 7.7%. CDR1 is LNHDA and CDR2 is SQIVND in the germline V gene (reference sequence). This CDR3 region has 13 residues. The sequencing input was blood. The chain joins TRBV19 to TRBJ2-2. This TCR was sampled from a human donor with ulcerative colitis or Crohn's disease, or a healthy co-twin of an affected twin (not recorded which). CDR3 loop: CASRGSSTGGLFF. The full variable domain, rest sourced from reference TRBV19 and TRBJ2-2, is DGGITQSPKYLFRKEGQNVTLSCEQNLNHDAMYWYRQDPGQGLRLIYYSQIVNDFQKGDIAEGYSVSREKKESFPLTVTSAQKNPTAFYLCASRGSSTGGLFFGEGSRLTVL.